One and the same sample provided the 21 T cell receptor beta chains below, sequenced in a study of blood T cell repertoires in COVID-19. Assay: immunoSEQ multiplex PCR; the TCRdb copy retains only in-frame clones and omits some. The repertoire holds some 43,000 clones, with approximately 84% as singletons. The sequenced sample consisted of peripheral blood. The source of these receptors is a man between 45 and 60 years old with active or convalescent COVID-19.

The V and J genes are TRBV19 and TRBJ2-2; 8 bases match TRBD1. Germline CDR1 and CDR2: LNHDA and SQIVND (reference sequence). Trimming cost V 6 bases and J 7 bases; bases outside gene matches: 4. The CDR3 runs to 13 residues. The CDR3 sequence: CASSLQGVGELFF. CDR3 DNA sequence: TGTGCCAGTAGCCTACAGGGGGTCGGGGAGCTGTTTTTT. The entire variable domain, with the rest obtained from reference TRBV19 and TRBJ2-2, is as follows: DGGITQSPKYLFRKEGQNVTLSCEQNLNHDAMYWYRQDPGQGLRLIYYSQIVNDFQKGDIAEGYSVSREKKESFPLTVTSAQKNPTAFYLCASSLQGVGELFFGEGSRLTVL.

The chain carries TRBV7-8 and TRBJ2-3; 10 bases fit TRBD2. CDR1 is SGHVS, CDR2 FQNEAQ, per germline. The CDR3 loop spans 14 amino acids. The ends lost 5 bases at V and 6 bases at J; junction bases unmatched: 5. The CDR3 is CASSPSGGEDTQYF. The CDR3 nucleotides are TGTGCCAGCAGCCCTAGCGGGGGAGAGGATACGCAGTATTTT.

The chain links TRBV10-3 to TRBJ1-4; unclear D gene. CDR3 length: 14 amino acids. Germline V gene sequence: CDR1 ENHRY, CDR2 SYGVKD. V was trimmed by 2 bases and J by 8 bases, leaving 12 bases between them. CDR3 in amino acids: CAISEPTTGEKLFF. The DNA for the CDR3 is TGTGCCATCAGTGAGCCCACGACTGGCGAAAAACTGTTTTTT.

The rearrangement joins TRBV6-5 to TRBJ1-1; tentative D call: TRBD1 (6 bases). CDR3 length equals 13 residues. The V end was cut by 6 bases, the J end by 7 bases, with 15 bases between. CDR1 MNHEY and CDR2 SVGAGI come from the germline V gene. CDR3 nucleotide sequence: TGTGCCAGCAGATACCAGGGGAAGGGTGAAGCTTTCTTT. This sequence encodes CASRYQGKGEAFF.

The chain couples TRBV18 to TRBJ1-3; no clear D. Germline V CDR1 and CDR2: KGHSH, LQKENI. V lost 2 bases and J 0 bases, leaving 8 bases between the germline ends. The length of the CDR3 is 15 residues. CDR3 nucleotides: TGTGCCAGCTCACCAGACATAATCTCTGGAAACACCATATATTTT. As protein: CASSPDIISGNTIYF.

On this clone: The junction and the germline gene differ at one end; a read error may be behind it. V is TRBV7-9 and J is TRBJ1-4; 7 bases line up with TRBD1. CDR1 and CDR2 from the germline V gene are SEHNR and FQNEAQ (reference sequence). The CDR3 loop spans 13 amino acids. The DNA of the CDR3 is TGTGCCAGCAGCGTAGCCAGGGGGGAAAAACTGTTTTTT. This sequence encodes CASSVARGEKLFF.

J is TRBJ1-6 and V is TRBV5-1, with 7 bases identical to TRBD1. The V segment lost 4 bases and the J segment 0 bases; nucleotides outside the gene matches: 10. Germline V gene data show CDR1 as SGHRS and CDR2 as YFSETQ. CDR3 length: 18 amino acids. CDR3: CASSETGTASSYNSPLHF. CDR3 coding DNA: TGCGCCAGCAGCGAAACCGGGACAGCGAGCTCCTATAATTCACCCCTCCACTTT.

The chain carries TRBV5-6 and TRBJ1-2; 9 bases agree with TRBD1. V was pared by 2 bases and J by 4 bases, with 6 bases of the junction left unmatched. Germline CDR1 is SGHDT and CDR2 is YYEEEE. There are 15 residues in the CDR3. In DNA, the CDR3 is TGTGCCAGCAGCTTCCGGGACAGGGCCGGCTATGGCTACACCTTC. Translated, it gives CASSFRDRAGYGYTF.

V is TRBV5-1 and J is TRBJ2-3; TRBD2 aligns across 10 bases. Germline V gene lookup returns CDR1 SGHRS and CDR2 YFSETQ. V shed 1 base, J shed 6 bases, and the junction held 14 bases outside the gene matches. The CDR3 totals 18 residues. The CDR3 DNA reads TGCGCCAGCAGCTTGACGGCTAGCGGGGGCCGGAGGGTGGATACGCAGTATTTT. Protein product: CASSLTASGGRRVDTQYF.

This clone was seen a handful of times. The chain joins TRBV9 to TRBJ1-3, with D possibly being TRBD1 (5 bases). With 5 bases removed from V and 4 bases from J, the gap between germline ends came to 7 bases. The CDR3 spans 12 residues. Germline V lookup: CDR1 SGDLS, CDR2 YYNGEE. This CDR3 reads CASSHRGNTIYF. The DNA of the CDR3 is TGTGCCAGCAGTCACAGGGGAAACACCATATATTTT.

The chain links TRBV19 to TRBJ2-7, with D perhaps TRBD2 (5 bases). The germline gives CDR1 LNHDA, CDR2 SQIVND (reference sequence). There are 12 residues in the CDR3. V lost 4 bases to trimming and J lost 1 base, with 5 bases between them. DNA of the CDR3: TGTGCCAGTAGTACGGGATCCTACGAGCAGTACTTC. Protein sequence: CASSTGSYEQYF.

CDR3 coding DNA: TGTGCCAGTCGTCCAGGTTCCTCGGACTATGGCTACACCTTC. As protein: CASRPGSSDYGYTF. V is TRBV19 and J is TRBJ1-2; D is unclear. V dropped 8 bases and J dropped 3 bases, with 16 bases sitting between them. Germline assignment: CDR1 LNHDA and CDR2 SQIVND (reference sequence). The CDR3 spans 14 residues.

This clone appeared a few times. CDR3 coding DNA: TGTGCCAGTTTACACCTAGCGGCCGGGGAGCTGTTTTTT. It translates to CASLHLAAGELFF. The V and J genes are TRBV19 and TRBJ2-2; 7 bases match TRBD2. V trimming: 8 bases; J trimming: 6 bases; junction bases outside the gene matches: 6. The germline V gene encodes CDR1 LNHDA and CDR2 SQIVND (reference sequence). There are 13 residues in the CDR3.

The chain recombines TRBV24-1 with TRBJ2-1; 10 bases map to TRBD1. Trimming cost V 4 bases and J 8 bases; bases outside gene matches: 4. Germline CDR1 and CDR2: KGHDR and SFDVKD. The CDR3 runs 14 residues. In DNA form, the CDR3 reads TGTGCCACCAGTGAGACAGGGGGCTTCGATGAGCAGTTCTTC. Translation: CATSETGGFDEQFF.

The chain couples TRBV7-8 to TRBJ2-7; D remains ambiguous. The V gene's germline CDR1 is SGHVS and CDR2 FQNEAQ. V lost 5 bases and J lost 2, with 13 bases in between. The length of the CDR3 is 14 residues. This CDR3 reads CASSERGSAYEQYF. The CDR3 DNA sequence: TGTGCCAGCAGCGAAAGAGGAAGCGCCTACGAGCAGTACTTC.

The V and J genes are TRBV12-3 or TRBV12-4 and TRBJ2-5; no reliable D call. CDR3 length equals 13 residues. V was clipped by 3 bases and J by 1 base, with 6 bases between them. CDR3 in amino acids: CASSFGTQETQYF. As DNA, the CDR3 is TGTGCCAGCAGTTTTGGCACCCAAGAGACCCAGTACTTC.

The chain has TRBV5-1 and TRBJ2-1; TRBD2 matches at 8 bases. Germline V CDR1 and CDR2: SGHRS, YFSETQ. Germline trimming cut 1 base from V and 9 bases from J; bases unmatched to any gene: 12. CDR3 size: 16 residues. In DNA form, the CDR3 reads TGCGCCAGCAGCTTGAGGGCTAGCGGGTCTGGGGGTGAGCAGTTCTTC. Encoded protein: CASSLRASGSGGEQFF.

The rearrangement links TRBV5-4 to TRBJ2-3; D possibly corresponds to TRBD1 (5 bases). V gave up 9 bases and J gave up 3 bases, with 20 bases separating them. This CDR3 spans 15 amino acids. CDR1 is SGHNT and CDR2 is YYREEE in the germline V gene (reference sequence). CDR3 nucleotide sequence: TGTGCCACATGCCGAAGACAGCAACCAACAGATACGCAGTATTTT. Residues: CATCRRQQPTDTQYF.

The CDR3 nucleotides are TGTGCCAGTAGTATAGATCGGGGGGATTCGTACGAGCAGTACTTC. Encoded protein: CASSIDRGDSYEQYF. The chain uses TRBV19 and TRBJ2-7, with 7 positions matching TRBD2. V was pared by 0 bases and J by 4 bases, with 6 bases of the junction left unmatched. The CDR3 totals 15 residues. Germline assignment: CDR1 LNHDA and CDR2 SQIVND (reference sequence).

The CDR3 nucleotides are TGTGCCAGCTCAGGACTAGCCGCCGAAGGGCTGTTTTTT. Translation: CASSGLAAEGLFF. This chain joins TRBV18 and TRBJ2-2; TRBD2 matches 8 bases. V trimming: 5 bases; J trimming: 13 bases; junction bases outside the gene matches: 9. The CDR3 loop spans 13 amino acids. Germline V lookup: CDR1 KGHSH, CDR2 LQKENI.

This clone was counted only a few times. The chain links TRBV6-1 to TRBJ1-2; D gene uncertain. The CDR3 has 13 residues. CDR1 MNHNS and CDR2 SASEGT come from the germline V gene. V was trimmed by 3 bases and J by 5 bases, leaving 10 bases between them. The chain's CDR3 is CASSERDLYGYTF. In DNA, the CDR3 is TGTGCCAGCAGTGAGCGGGATCTTTATGGCTACACCTTC.